The clone carrying this TCR beta chain was seen a single time. The antigen is unknown. Data came from immunoSEQ multiplex PCR; TCRdb stores just in-frame clones and leaves some out. There are about 190,000 clones in the sample; approximately 90% occur only once, and 6.9% lies in the top ten. This sample was included in a study of T cell responses to AZD1222 COVID-19 vaccine. Overall study results and limits: Most donors were white British and more were female, and clonal diversity was possibly underestimated. Spike-wide vaccine-associated CD4 TCRs dominated at 160-218 and 743-854. Repertoire sampling occurred only after the peak T cell response.

Germline V lookup: CDR1 SGHDT, CDR2 YYEEEE. The CDR3 is made up of 16 amino acids. Deletions cut 0 bases from V and 0 bases from J, with 12 bases between. The material sequenced was peripheral blood, taken on day 0 of AZD1222 vaccination. The chain carries TRBV5-6 and TRBJ1-1; D uncertain. This receptor was identified in an adult in good health. The CDR3 loop reads CASSLEGRKMNTEAFF. As DNA, the CDR3 is TGTGCCAGCAGCTTGGAAGGACGGAAAATGAACACTGAAGCTTTCTTT.